Sequencing of this TCR beta chain was carried out in a study of PD-1 blockade in classical Hodgkin lymphoma. General observations from the study: Complete responders matched newly diagnosed patients in baseline diversity.

Every patient had relapsed following autologous stem cell transplantation, and cohorts differed in brentuximab vedotin exposure. Comment on this clone: What it binds is not known.

Germline V gene data show CDR1 as SEHNR and CDR2 as FQNEAQ (reference sequence). This CDR3 region has 15 residues. Deletions cut 5 bases from V and 4 bases from J, with 14 bases between. Profiled with immunoSEQ multiplex PCR; TCRdb holds only in-frame clones, not every one. The table lists around 26,000 clones, more than 75% of them singletons, with 11% in the top ten. This chain joins TRBV7-9 and TRBJ2-2; D is perhaps TRBD1 or TRBD2 (5 bases each). The specimen comprised peripheral blood mononuclear cells (PBMCs), sampled before the second cycle of nivolumab. The sequence was obtained from a human donor with classical Hodgkin lymphoma. This chain's CDR3 is CASSQVGTITGELFF. Written as DNA, the CDR3 is TGTGCCAGCAGCCAAGTCGGGACCATCACCGGGGAGCTGTTTTTT. The whole variable domain, remainder taken from reference TRBV7-9 and TRBJ2-2, is DTGVSQNPRHKITKRGQNVTFRCDPISEHNRLYWYRQTLGQGPEFLTYFQNEAQLEKSRLLSDRFSAERPKGSFSTLEIQRTEQGDSAMYLCASSQVGTITGELFFGEGSRLTVL.